The rows below give T cell receptor beta chains drawn from one sample of a study of blood T cell repertoires in COVID-19. Libraries were prepared by immunoSEQ multiplex PCR; TCRdb keeps only in-frame clonotypes and omits some of them. The data contain 110,000 or so clones, approximately 82% of them singletons. Material for sequencing was peripheral blood. The source is a woman between 65 and 79 years old with acute or convalescent COVID-19. Each CDR3 is given with its conserved first and last residue. D genes are given only for firm matches. Expanded clones get a size class; other rows say once, few or many, or leave the size out.

d_gene | j_gene | v_gene | abundance | CDR3aa | CDR3nt
- | TRBJ1-6 | TRBV6-5 | - | CASTPGGANSPLHF | TGTGCCAGCACCCCCGGGGGGGCTAATTCACCCCTCCACTTT
TRBD1 | TRBJ2-5 | TRBV5-1 | - | CASSMTGSETQYF | TGCGCCAGCAGCATGACAGGGTCGGAGACCCAGTACTTC
- | TRBJ1-5 | TRBV30 | - | CAWSTGGNQPQHF | TGTGCCTGGAGTACGGGGGGCAATCAGCCCCAGCATTTT
- | TRBJ2-1 | TRBV29-1 | - | CSVVVEGLYNEQFF | TGCAGCGTTGTTGTGGAGGGGCTTTACAATGAGCAGTTCTTC
- | TRBJ2-1 | TRBV12-3/TRBV12-4 | - | CASSSQGKGEQFF | TGTGCCAGCAGTTCCCAGGGGAAGGGTGAGCAGTTCTTC
- | TRBJ1-5 | TRBV7-8 | once | CASSFSGGGNQPQHF | TGTGCCAGCAGCTTCTCGGGGGGGGGAAATCAGCCCCAGCATTTT
TRBD1 | TRBJ2-5 | TRBV19 | once | CASSLPGQHKKETQYF | TGTGCCAGTAGTCTCCCGGGACAGCACAAGAAAGAGACCCAGTACTTC
TRBD2 | TRBJ2-1 | TRBV29-1 | - | CSVESSGGPHEQFF | TGCAGCGTTGAAAGTAGCGGGGGGCCCCATGAGCAGTTCTTC
- | TRBJ2-3 | TRBV5-5 | - | CASSLVVRSTDTQYF | TGTGCCAGCAGCTTGGTGGTCAGAAGCACAGATACGCAGTATTTT
- | TRBJ1-2 | TRBV4-1 | - | CASSQVAQNYGYTF | TGCGCCAGCAGCCAAGTAGCGCAAAACTATGGCTACACCTTC
TRBD2 | TRBJ2-7 | TRBV7-2 | - | CASSTGLAGAYEQYF | TGTGCCAGCAGCACGGGACTAGCGGGCGCCTACGAGCAGTACTTC
TRBD1 | TRBJ1-2 | TRBV28 | - | CASSLVNPGQGNYGYTF | TGTGCCAGCAGTTTAGTAAATCCGGGACAGGGGAACTATGGCTACACCTTC
TRBD1 | TRBJ2-2 | TRBV25-1 | - | CASTDRVYGTGELFF | TGTGCCAGCACTGACAGGGTTTACGGCACCGGGGAGCTGTTTTTT
- | TRBJ2-5 | TRBV29-1 | - | CSAFGGIQETQYF | TGCAGCGCCTTCGGCGGGATTCAAGAGACCCAGTACTTC
TRBD2 | TRBJ2-1 | TRBV28 | - | CASSGTGGVDEQFF | TGTGCCAGCAGTGGGACGGGGGGAGTCGATGAGCAGTTCTTC
- | TRBJ1-6 | TRBV30 | - | CAWSVYGNNSPLHF | TGTGCCTGGAGTGTATACGGGAATAATTCACCCCTCCACTTT
TRBD1 | TRBJ2-5 | TRBV3-1/TRBV3-2 | once | CASSQPGQVTQETQYF | TGTGCCAGCAGCCAACCGGGACAGGTGACTCAAGAGACCCAGTACTTC
- | TRBJ1-2 | TRBV29-1 | - | CSVDRRRGPYGYTF | TGCAGCGTTGACCGTCGCAGGGGCCCTTATGGCTACACCTTC
TRBD1 | TRBJ1-5 | TRBV2 | - | CASSGTGGRQPQHF | TGTGCCAGCAGTGGGACAGGGGGTCGACAGCCCCAGCATTTT
TRBD1 | TRBJ1-2 | TRBV5-1 | - | CASSLEGARTWGYTF | TGCGCCAGCAGCTTGGAGGGGGCGCGTACATGGGGCTACACCTTC
- | TRBJ1-5 | TRBV2 | - | CASTPRRGGGGNQPQHF | TGTGCCAGCACTCCCCGGCGGGGGGGCGGGGGCAATCAGCCCCAGCATTTT
- | TRBJ1-2 | TRBV28 | - | CASSVGQHYGYTF | TGTGCCAGCAGTGTCGGACAGCACTATGGCTACACCTTC
- | TRBJ2-2 | TRBV5-6 | few | CASSLALDFAGELFF | TGTGCCAGCAGCTTGGCCTTGGACTTCGCCGGGGAGCTGTTTTTT
- | TRBJ1-1 | TRBV6-6 | - | CASSVQSWGENTEAFF | TGTGCCAGCAGCGTACAGAGTTGGGGCGAGAACACTGAAGCTTTCTTT
- | TRBJ2-5 | TRBV30 | - | CAWSYGAGETQYF | TGTGCCTGGAGCTACGGTGCGGGAGAGACCCAGTACTTC
TRBD2 | TRBJ2-1 | TRBV29-1 | - | CSVVGTSARTLSSYNEQFF | TGCAGCGTTGTGGGAACTAGCGCCCGTACCTTGAGCTCCTACAATGAGCAGTTCTTC
TRBD2 | TRBJ2-1 | TRBV9 | - | CASSFRPGLAGGLNNEQFF | TGTGCCAGCAGCTTCCGACCGGGACTAGCGGGGGGGCTGAACAATGAGCAGTTCTTC